This T cell receptor (beta chain) originates from a study of blood T cell repertoires in COVID-19. On the study more broadly: Researchers got acute and convalescent COVID-19 samples from the United States, Italy and Spain. The analysed material was cDNA or gDNA that came from T cells, B-cell-depleted T cells, or PBMCs.

V was pared by 0 bases and J by 6 bases, with 1 base of the junction left unmatched. The germline V gene encodes CDR1 SGHTA and CDR2 FQGNSA. This CDR3 spans 16 amino acids. Original data processing: Researchers report that nucleated cell counts were estimated from reference gene primer amplification. The table came from immunoSEQ multiplex PCR; TCRdb's copy has only in-frame clones and leaves some out. The V and J calls and clone size come from that table; D and trimming were worked out from the DNA. This table holds some 57,000 clones, around 86% found once. Sequencing input: peripheral blood. The chain links TRBV7-2 to TRBJ2-1, with 14 bases lining up with TRBD2. The source of this sequence is a human donor in a cohort sampled during active COVID-19. CDR3 in DNA: TGTGCCAGCAGCTTAGCAGGACTAGCGGGAGGCAATGAGCAGTTCTTC. The encoded protein is CASSLAGLAGGNEQFF.